This TCR beta chain stems from a study of T-cell memory formation after mild COVID-19. TCR alpha and TCR beta cDNA libraries carrying sample barcodes and UMIs came from 5'RACE with constant-segment primers. TCRdb ran MiXCR on the 5' RACE reads and lists one entry per CDR3 protein. Altogether roughly 200,000 distinct CDR3 sequences are present, 9% to 10% being singletons, with the ten largest covering 3.5% to 4%. This clonotype was seen only a few times. Its antigen is currently unknown. Findings and limits, study-wide: A second wave of clones peaked on day 37, and their SARS-CoV-2 specificity went unconfirmed.

Sequenced sample: PBMCs or a T cell subset sorted from them (not recorded which). This receptor was obtained from a man between 18 and 35 years old who had mild COVID-19 (a few samples of this study predate the infection). Cell type and time point are not known.

CDR3 coding DNA: TGCGCCAGCAGCCAAGGAGTGGGGTTGAACGGCCCCGAGCAGTACGTC. Residues: CASSQGVGLNGPEQYV. The gene calls are TRBV4-3 and TRBJ2-7; no clear D gene. Germline CDR1 LGHNA, CDR2 YSLEER. The V and J ends lost 1 base and 6 bases respectively, with 19 bases between them. The CDR3 is 16 amino acids.